This T cell receptor (beta chain) was profiled in a study of blood T cell repertoires in COVID-19. Overall study: Samples representing acute and convalescent COVID-19 were sourced from the United States, Italy and Spain.

TCRdb keeps only in-frame clones here, not all; method: immunoSEQ multiplex PCR. The sample includes some 87,000 clones, around three quarters seen only once; the top ten take nearly 9%. J was trimmed by 7 bases and V by 8 bases; bases with no gene match: 5. This CDR3 comprises 13 residues. In germline, CDR1 is MNHNY, CDR2 SVGAGI (reference sequence). The TCR was taken from a man aged 45-60 years who had recovered from COVID-19. This sequence joins TRBV6-6 and TRBJ2-2, with 9 bases aligning to TRBD1. The sequenced sample consisted of peripheral blood. The CDR3 nucleotides are TGTGCCAGCTTACAGGGGGCGGTCGGGGAGCTGTTTTTT. It specifies CASLQGAVGELFF.